This TCR beta chain was sequenced in a study of OX40 agonist ivuxolimab in advanced cancers. About the investigation overall: The costimulatory receptor OX40 (CD134) was targeted by ivuxolimab, a fully human IgG2 agonistic monoclonal antibody. The dose-escalation cohort was over 70% male with a mean age of about 60 years, ranging from roughly 23 to 85. Partial responses occurred in three dose-escalation patients, of whom one had hepatocellular carcinoma and two had cutaneous melanoma. Prior anti-PD-1, anti-PD-L1 or anti-CTLA-4 therapy was permitted, and 40% of dose-escalation patients had received checkpoint inhibitors. Among the approximately 50 dose-escalation patients, about 20 had hepatocellular carcinoma, some 15 melanoma, 9 renal cell carcinoma and 9 head and neck cancer. Intravenous ivuxolimab was administered to patients every 2 weeks at six dose levels: 0.01, 0.1, 0.3, 1.5, 3 and 10 mg/kg. Peripheral TCRbeta sequencing was intended to test whether TCR sequence diversity was altered and clonal T-cell expansion was caused by ivuxolimab. The monotherapy dose-escalation portion (N ≈ 52 patients) of the phase I ivuxolimab trial is reported in the paper. Overall study outcomes, separate from this receptor: After ivuxolimab, CD8+ T cells had more expanded clones than CD4+ T cells on average. The antigen specificity of the peripheral T cells that underwent clonal expansion was not determined. At doses of 0.1 to 3.0 mg/kg, clonal expansion of both CD4+ and CD8+ blood T cells was observed from baseline to week 6. Low levels of normalized T-cell clonal expansion were also seen in some nonresponding patients. In the 0.1-3.0 mg/kg groups, partial responders had among the lowest normalized peripheral clonal expansion, particularly in CD8+ T cells.

To sequence the TCRbeta CDR3 region, genomic DNA was isolated from the sorted cells. The immunoSEQ Assay was used for sequencing of TCRbeta CDR3 regions. As stored in TCRdb, this immuneACCESS dataset retains in-frame rearrangements with V and J assigned. A fraction of the clones does not appear; measured against another copy, unresolved V genes explain less than half of the discrepancy, and the remainder lacks a known reason. For this sample the table gives 90,000 to 100,000 clones, of which about 86% were detected only once. The ten largest clones add up to roughly 1.5% of the sample. As for this clone: Its antigen remains undetermined. No base-level quality is on record; no much larger clone is a single base apart.

The germline V gene encodes CDR1 SGHTA and CDR2 FQGNSA. V is clipped by 1 base and J by 7 bases, and the sequence between their germline boundaries is 11 bases long. From the cysteine through the phenylalanine, the CDR3 covers 14 amino acids. Left in the record is the CDR3 DNA by itself, 42 bases read in frame from the first base. The trial excluded patients who had a history of autoimmune disease or were on systemic immunosuppression. Peripheral blood for TCR sequencing was collected from all dose cohorts at baseline, on cycle 4 day 1, and on cycle 7 day 1. Samples were obtained from an open-label, multicenter, first-in-human phase I dose-escalation trial of ivuxolimab. Adults with locally advanced or metastatic melanoma, renal cell, hepatocellular, or head and neck squamous cell carcinoma were enrolled in the trial. CD4+ and CD8+ T cells were sorted separately from peripheral blood before TCR sequencing.

This specimen consisted of CD4+ or CD8+ T cells sorted from blood, obtained in a trial of the OX40 agonist ivuxolimab. This clonotype originated in an adult with an advanced solid tumor such as melanoma, head and neck, liver or kidney cancer. The rearrangement combines TRBV7-2 with TRBJ2-1, and the D gene may be TRBD2, 5 bases matching. CDR3 protein: CASSLGGTRNEQFF. Read as DNA, the sequence is TGTGCCAGCAGCTTAGGGGGTACTAGGAATGAGCAGTTCTTC.